This T cell receptor (beta chain) was sequenced during a study of T-cell reconstitution after alpha-beta-depleted transplantation in children. This CDR3 spans 16 amino acids. With 5 bases removed from V and 4 bases from J, the gap between germline ends came to 18 bases. Germline CDR1 reads SGHTA; CDR2 reads FQGNSA. This clonotype turned up a few times. It was with unique molecular identifiers that the TCRbeta library was prepared. TCRdb re-derived calls from the PCR reads in MiXCR, one entry per CDR3 protein. The sample has approximately 210,000 distinct CDR3 sequences, around a sixth seen once; the top ten hold 43%.

Sample: PBMCs, mostly from graft donor cells, taken 360 days after TCRalphabeta/CD19-depleted stem cell transplant. The origin of this receptor is a male patient between 2 and 10 years old who had a stem cell transplant for acute lymphoblastic leukemia, so the T cells may come from the graft donor. The V and J genes are TRBV7-2 and TRBJ1-3, with D possibly TRBD1 on 5 matching bases. CDR3 DNA: TGTGCCAGCAGCCACTGGGGCCGGGGGTTCGGAAACACCATATATTTT. Its translation is CASSHWGRGFGNTIYF.